Shown below are 10 T cell receptor beta chains from a single sample sequenced in a study of T cell responses to AZD1222 COVID-19 vaccine (dated by TCRdb to about 2021). Library method: the immunoSEQ multiplex PCR assay. TCRdb mirrors the immuneACCESS table, restricted to in-frame sequences. Some clones are absent from its copies; in checked studies, under half trace to an unresolved V gene, and the reason for the others is unknown. The sample has 90,000 to 150,000 clones on record, around 92% of them singletons. 3.5% to 4.5% of the sample is taken by the ten largest. The meaning of the sample's time point label: baseline before first vaccination. The specimen comprised peripheral blood, sampled on day 0 of AZD1222 vaccination. The receptors come from an adult in good health.

This chain links TRBV6-5 with TRBJ1-6; TRBD1 aligns across 10 bases. V shed 2 bases, J shed 7 bases, and the junction held 5 bases outside the gene matches. Per germline, CDR1 MNHEY and CDR2 SVGAGI. The CDR3 has 16 amino acids. The CDR3 loop reads CASSYTGTGVNSPLHF. The CDR3 bases are TGTGCCAGCAGTTACACCGGGACAGGGGTGAATTCACCCCTCCACTTT.

The rearrangement links TRBV10-3 to TRBJ2-6, with TRBD1 identical over 10 bases. CDR3 length: 18 residues. Germline values: CDR1 ENHRY, CDR2 SYGVKD. J lost 1 base, V lost 10 bases, and 13 bases had no gene match. CDR3 sequence: CATRGDRGAKSGANVLTF. The DNA of the CDR3 is TGTGCCACCAGAGGGGACAGGGGCGCTAAATCTGGGGCCAACGTCCTGACTTTC.

The rearrangement links TRBV12-3 or TRBV12-4 to TRBJ1-1, with D unresolved. CDR3 size: 12 residues. V was trimmed by 3 bases and J by 8 bases, leaving 10 bases between them. CDR3: CASSLIFSEAFF. The CDR3, as DNA: TGTGCCAGCAGTTTGATTTTTTCGGAAGCTTTCTTT.

The chain is built from TRBV5-8 and TRBJ1-2; D is ambiguous. Trimming shortened V by 6 bases and J by 7 bases, and 16 bases separated the two germline ends. This CDR3 has 13 amino acids. Germline V CDR1 and CDR2: SGHTS, YDEGEE. CDR3 in amino acids: CASIRTPGGGYTF. CDR3 DNA: TGTGCCAGCATTAGGACCCCAGGCGGTGGCTACACCTTC.

The chain couples TRBV5-5 to TRBJ1-6; 9 nucleotides align to TRBD1. The V segment lost 5 bases and the J segment 6 bases; nucleotides outside the gene matches: 0. Germline CDR1 reads SGHKS; CDR2 reads YYEKEE (reference sequence). The CDR3 totals 13 residues. The DNA of the CDR3 is TGTGCCAGCAGGGGACAGGGTAATTCACCCCTCCACTTT. Translation: CASRGQGNSPLHF.

CDR3 protein: CASSLQGSDKNIQYF. The CDR3 nucleotides read TGTGCCAGCAGCTTGCAAGGAAGTGACAAAAACATTCAGTACTTC. This chain joins TRBV5-4 and TRBJ2-4, with D unresolved. Trimming stripped 1 base from V and 3 bases from J, with 11 bases between. This CDR3 has 15 residues. Looked up from germline, CDR1 is SGHNT and CDR2 is YYREEE (reference sequence).

The rearrangement uses TRBV6-4 and TRBJ1-6; no reliable D call. The germline gives CDR1 MRHNA, CDR2 SNTAGT. The CDR3 is made up of 15 amino acids. Trimming cost V 3 bases and J 0 bases, with 6 bases left between them. The CDR3 here is CASSERSSYNSPLHF. CDR3 nucleotide sequence: TGTGCCAGCAGTGAACGAAGCTCCTATAATTCACCCCTCCACTTT.

The chain links TRBV28 to TRBJ2-5; tentative D call: TRBD1 (5 bases). CDR3 length: 15 amino acids. Looked up from germline, CDR1 is MDHEN and CDR2 is SYDVKM. The V gene lost 2 bases and the J gene lost 7 bases, with 17 bases spanning the gap. The CDR3 here is CASSLTQGGHGTQYF. CDR3 in DNA: TGTGCCAGCAGTTTAACCCAGGGCGGTCACGGGACCCAGTACTTC.

The CDR3 DNA follows: TGTGCCAGCACCCGAGGGGGACAGGGTCGTAATTCACCCCTCCACTTT. Its protein product is CASTRGGQGRNSPLHF. The chain links TRBV27 to TRBJ1-6; the match to TRBD1 covers 9 bases. Germline loops: CDR1 MNHEY, CDR2 SMNVEV (reference sequence). V lost 7 bases, J lost 6 bases, and 10 bases stayed unmatched. The CDR3 is 16 residues long.

This clone has a single count. This CDR3 is CASSYGQANYGYTF. The CDR3, as DNA: TGTGCCAGCAGCTACGGACAGGCTAACTATGGCTACACCTTC. The V gene is TRBV7-8, the J gene TRBJ1-2; 7 nucleotides line up with TRBD1. Germline CDR1 SGHVS, CDR2 FQNEAQ. V dropped 4 bases and J dropped 0; count of bases not matched to a gene: 2. The length of the CDR3 is 14 residues.